This T cell receptor beta chain was identified in a study of patients and donors after allogeneic stem cell transplantation. The CDR3 consists of 13 residues. The trim removed 7 bases at V and 5 bases at J, leaving 10 bases unmatched. Germline V gene lookup returns CDR1 SQVTM and CDR2 ANQGSEA. One entry per CDR3 protein results from TCRdb running MiXCR on the RT-PCR reads. This repertoire shows 20,000 or so distinct CDR3 sequences, approximately 42% found once; its top ten account for approximately 80%. This clonotype was seen a handful of times. The source is a human donor who was either an allogeneic HSCT recipient or a stem cell or donor lymphocyte infusion donor (not recorded which). It is not recorded whose cells these are; they may come from a transplant donor. Sequenced sample: blood, either unsorted or a sorted T cell fraction (not recorded which). The chain recombines TRBV29-1 with TRBJ1-2, with TRBD1 matching 7 bases. CDR3: CSAQTRGGYGYTF. The CDR3 DNA follows: TGCAGCGCCCAGACCAGGGGGGGATATGGCTACACCTTC.